Listed here is a single T cell receptor (beta chain). A much larger clone lies a single base off, so this may be a read error. The CDR3 has 13 amino acids. Germline CDR1 SGHVS, CDR2 FQNEAQ. Investigators took RNA and DNA out together from approximately 22-30 mg of unsorted bulk tissue. The data were obtained in a study of tumor-infiltrating lymphocytes in primary liver carcinoma. Study in general: Roughly 3.5 to 7.5 million productive TCRbeta reads were obtained per sample, with similar numbers across tissue types.

The researchers produced TCR beta cDNA from 500 ng total RNA with a constant-region primer. Three nested multiplex PCR rounds of slightly modified ARM-PCR generated TCR beta libraries. TRBV1-TRBV30 forward primers paired with a C-beta reverse primer drove the first two PCR rounds, about 10 cycles each. TCRdb used MiXCR to reprocess the multiplex PCR reads, holding one entry per CDR3 protein. The sample yields over 95,000 distinct CDR3 sequences, approximately 68% seen once. V gene TRBV7-8 combines with J gene TRBJ2-1, with D possibly TRBD2 on 5 matching bases. This TCR derives from a woman aged 55-69 years with primary liver carcinoma and hepatitis B virus infection. The source material was liver tumor tissue from sampling region 5. As for subset: tumor region T5, tumor centre. CDR3 protein: CAGSQPSFNEQFF. The CDR3 region has the DNA TGTGCCGGCAGCCAGCCTAGCTTCAATGAGCAGTTCTTC.